This T cell receptor beta chain was recorded in a study of blood T cell repertoires in COVID-19. Across the study: The samples span acute and convalescent COVID-19 from the United States, Italy and Spain.

The CDR3 has 17 amino acids. CDR1 is SGHTA, CDR2 FQGNSA, per germline. Trimming stripped 1 base from V and 0 bases from J, with 13 bases between. Original processing methods: Reference gene primers were amplified, and this amplification served to estimate nucleated cell counts. Here immunoSEQ multiplex PCR was the method, and the copy in TCRdb shows in-frame clones only, minus some. The V and J calls and the clone size are those of that table, but D and trimming were determined from the DNA. The data contain under 40,000 clones, more than 75% of them singletons. This clone showed up just a few times. The J gene is TRBJ2-4, the V gene TRBV7-2; D not resolved. The sequencing sample was made of peripheral blood. This receptor was identified in a man aged 45-65 years with active or convalescent COVID-19. CDR3 sequence reads: CASSLGAPSSAKNIQYF. CDR3 DNA: TGTGCCAGCAGCTTAGGGGCTCCCTCCTCAGCCAAAAACATTCAGTACTTC.